This T cell receptor (beta chain) emerged from a study of cytomegalovirus exposure and HLA in healthy donors. With 60 Vbeta and 13 Jbeta primers, the PCR was carried out. Some clones are missing from TCRdb's copy, which holds only in-frame ones; the method was immunoSEQ multiplex PCR. The table for this sample gives fewer than 150,000 clones. V was clipped by 2 bases and J by 10 bases; unmatched bases: 6. This CDR3 is built from 15 residues. Germline-derived CDR1 and CDR2 are MNHNS and SASEGT. The sequenced sample was PBMCs. The chain has TRBV6-1 and TRBJ1-6; 9 positions match TRBD1. The TCR originated in a woman aged 55-69 years in good health and CMV-seronegative. In DNA, the CDR3 is TGTGCCAGCAGTGAATTGGGACAGGGTGTCTCACCCCTCCACTTT. It is translated as CASSELGQGVSPLHF.